The rows below give T cell receptor beta chains drawn from one sample of a study of T cell responses to AZD1222 COVID-19 vaccine. Data came from immunoSEQ multiplex PCR; TCRdb stores just in-frame clones and leaves some out. The table has some 150,000 clones, approximately 88% seen once; the top ten hold 2% to 2.5%. This material consisted of peripheral blood, taken on day 0 of AZD1222 vaccination. Receptor source: an adult in good health. Each CDR3 is given with its conserved first and last residue. The D gene is left open where the match is weak. Clone size is not always given. Where it is, it says once, few, many or a class for expanded clones.

cdr3_nt	cdr3_aa	v_call	j_call	clone_size	d_call
TGTGCCAGCAGGCTGGACCCTAGCACAGATACGCAGTATTTT	CASRLDPSTDTQYF	TRBV7-9	TRBJ2-3	-	-
TGTGCCAGTAGTACTCAGGGGAGGAGGACTGAAGCTTTCTTT	CASSTQGRRTEAFF	TRBV19	TRBJ1-1	-	-
TGTGCCAGCAGTAGAGGCCGAGGCTCTGGAAACACCATATATTTT	CASSRGRGSGNTIYF	TRBV11-2	TRBJ1-3	-	-
TGTGCCAGCAGCCTTAGGGTGGGTAGCTCCTACAATGAGCAGTTCTTC	CASSLRVGSSYNEQFF	TRBV7-8	TRBJ2-1	-	-
TGTGCCAGCAGCTCCTGGCAGGGAGGGCTTGGGGAGCAGTACTTC	CASSSWQGGLGEQYF	TRBV11-1	TRBJ2-7	-	TRBD2
TGTGCCAGCAGCTTGGGGGTCCAGTCCAACCTCGGTGGCTACACCTTC	CASSLGVQSNLGGYTF	TRBV5-5	TRBJ1-2	-	-
TGTGCCAGCAGTCCGCGAGGACAGGGGGCGTCAGACGAGCAGTACTTC	CASSPRGQGASDEQYF	TRBV25-1	TRBJ2-7	-	TRBD1
TGTGCCAGCACCGATACTGGACAGCCGAGGGGTGGTTCACCCCTCCACTTT	CASTDTGQPRGGSPLHF	TRBV28	TRBJ1-6	-	-
TGTGCCAGCAGCTCTACAGGCTCTGAGCAGTTCTTC	CASSSTGSEQFF	TRBV7-3	TRBJ2-1	once	-
TGTGCCAGCAGCTTGGGGGCAAACCGTAGGGCCAGTATCAACAATGAGCAGTTCTTC	CASSLGANRRASINNEQFF	TRBV5-4	TRBJ2-1	-	-
TGTGCCAGCAGTTTAGGTTTTAGCCGGATTCAAGAGACCCAGTACTTC	CASSLGFSRIQETQYF	TRBV27	TRBJ2-5	-	-
TGTGCCAGCAGGCGGGGACAGGGGGGCTACAATGAGCAGTTCTTC	CASRRGQGGYNEQFF	TRBV28	TRBJ2-1	-	TRBD1
TGTGCCAGCAGGGTAGACAGTTCGTCCCTCTACGAGCAGTACTTC	CASRVDSSSLYEQYF	TRBV2	TRBJ2-7	once	-
TGTGCCAGCAGTAAAAAGGGGGGCCCTAACTATGGCTACACCTTC	CASSKKGGPNYGYTF	TRBV2	TRBJ1-2	-	-
TGTGCCATCAGTGAAGGGCCTGAGTCACCCCTCCACTTT	CAISEGPESPLHF	TRBV10-3	TRBJ1-6	-	-
TGTGCTAGTGGTTTGCGGCGGGAGATCTACGAGCAGTACTTC	CASGLRREIYEQYF	TRBV12-5	TRBJ2-7	once	TRBD2
TGTGCCAGCAGTTGGGTCAATTCCTACGAGCAGTACTTC	CASSWVNSYEQYF	TRBV6-5	TRBJ2-7	-	-
TGTGCCAGCAGCTTAGGCATTCTGTCAGGGCAGTTCTTC	CASSLGILSGQFF	TRBV7-9	TRBJ2-1	once	-
TGCGCCAGCAGCTTGGAACAGGGCAGCAAAGCCTACGAGCAGTACTTC	CASSLEQGSKAYEQYF	TRBV5-1	TRBJ2-7	few	-
TGTGCCAGCAGTGACTGGGACAGGGGATCCGCCGGGGAGCTGTTTTTT	CASSDWDRGSAGELFF	TRBV27	TRBJ2-2	-	TRBD1
TGCAGCGCATTCCTGCGGGGGAGGGGATATGGCTACACCTTC	CSAFLRGRGYGYTF	TRBV29-1	TRBJ1-2	once	-
TGTGCCAGCAGTGACGGACTAGCGGGAGCTGAGCAGTTCTTC	CASSDGLAGAEQFF	TRBV6-4	TRBJ2-1	few	TRBD2
TGCGCCAGCAGCCTCTCGGGAGACCTCACAGATACGCAGTATTTT	CASSLSGDLTDTQYF	TRBV4-3	TRBJ2-3	-	-
TGTGCCAGCAGTCCCCAGGCGTCGAACACTGAAGCTTTCTTT	CASSPQASNTEAFF	TRBV6-5	TRBJ1-1	-	-
TGTGCCACCAGTGATCCCGGTGGCGGCGCCTACAATGAGCAGTTCTTC	CATSDPGGGAYNEQFF	TRBV24-1	TRBJ2-1	-	-
TGTGCCAGTACACCCAACGGGAAGGCCTACGAGCAGTACTTC	CASTPNGKAYEQYF	TRBV19	TRBJ2-7	few	-
TGTGCCAGCAGCTTACAGGGGGCTGATCAGCCCCAGCATTTT	CASSLQGADQPQHF	TRBV5-4	TRBJ1-5	-	TRBD1
TGTGCCAGCAGCCCCGGGACTGGGAAGACAGATACGCAGTATTTT	CASSPGTGKTDTQYF	TRBV6-5	TRBJ2-3	-	-
TGTGCCAGCAGTTTTGTGGGACAGGGATACACAGATACGCAGTATTTT	CASSFVGQGYTDTQYF	TRBV27	TRBJ2-3	-	TRBD1
TGTGCCAGTAGTATTGTCCCAGGGAGCGAGCAGTACTTC	CASSIVPGSEQYF	TRBV19	TRBJ2-7	-	-
TGTGCCAGTAGTATAGCCCTAGCGGGATCATCCTACAATGAGCAGTTCTTC	CASSIALAGSSYNEQFF	TRBV19	TRBJ2-1	-	TRBD2
TGCGCCAGCAGCCATAGGGGGGGGTCCTTGAATGAGCAGTTCTTC	CASSHRGGSLNEQFF	TRBV4-3	TRBJ2-1	-	-
TGTGCCAGTAGTCCGGAGAGGGGGCACCAGCCCCAGCATTTT	CASSPERGHQPQHF	TRBV19	TRBJ1-5	once	TRBD1
TGTGCCAGCAGCTCCCAACTAGCGGGAGGCAATGAGCAGTTCTTC	CASSSQLAGGNEQFF	TRBV7-2	TRBJ2-1	few	TRBD2
TGCAGCGCCGAAACTGGGATGAACACTGAAGCTTTCTTT	CSAETGMNTEAFF	TRBV29-1	TRBJ1-1	-	-
TGTGCCAGCAGCCAAAGTGTGACAGCTGCGCCCCTCCACTTT	CASSQSVTAAPLHF	TRBV3-1/TRBV3-2	TRBJ1-6	-	-
TGCAGCGTCGAACAGGGAGGGATGGGATACGAGCAGTACTTC	CSVEQGGMGYEQYF	TRBV29-1	TRBJ2-7	-	-
TGCGCCAGCAGCCAAAAGGGGCGGGAGATCACAGATACGCAGTATTTT	CASSQKGREITDTQYF	TRBV4-1	TRBJ2-3	-	TRBD2
TGTGCCAGCAGCACAGGGTCCGGCTACACCTTC	CASSTGSGYTF	TRBV28	TRBJ1-2	-	-
TGTGCCAGCAGGGTGATCGGGACAGTCTCCTACGAGCAGTACTTC	CASRVIGTVSYEQYF	TRBV6-5	TRBJ2-7	-	TRBD1
TGTGCCAGCACCCGGGGGGACACTGAAGCTTTCTTT	CASTRGDTEAFF	TRBV3-1/TRBV3-2	TRBJ1-1	-	-
TGTGCCAGCAGTTTCACTACGGGTGGTGTGTACACTGAAGCTTTCTTT	CASSFTTGGVYTEAFF	TRBV6-2/TRBV6-3	TRBJ1-1	-	-
TGCAGTGCTTTTTTCACCTACGAGCAGTACTTC	CSAFFTYEQYF	TRBV20-1	TRBJ2-7	-	-
TGTGCCATCAGTGACCAGGGACAGGGGCAAGAGACCCAGTACTTC	CAISDQGQGQETQYF	TRBV10-3	TRBJ2-5	-	TRBD1
TGTGCCAGCAGCTTAGAAGGGGTGCGGGAGACCCAGTACTTC	CASSLEGVRETQYF	TRBV7-2	TRBJ2-5	-	-
TGTGCCTGGAGTCAGGGGAGAGGCTATGGCTACACCTTC	CAWSQGRGYGYTF	TRBV30	TRBJ1-2	-	-
TGTGCCAGCAGATGGGACAGGGAGCCCGAAAAACTGTTTTTT	CASRWDREPEKLFF	TRBV28	TRBJ1-4	-	TRBD1
TGTGCCAGCAGCCCCAATCCGGGACAGGGGAAAAACATTCAGTACTTC	CASSPNPGQGKNIQYF	TRBV6-2/TRBV6-3	TRBJ2-4	-	TRBD1
TGCGCCAGCAGCGCCGCTCCGATGGGGGTAGAGACCCAGTACTTC	CASSAAPMGVETQYF	TRBV5-1	TRBJ2-5	-	-
TGTGCCAGCTCACTACAGACAGCGGGAGAGACCCAGTACTTC	CASSLQTAGETQYF	TRBV18	TRBJ2-5	-	-
TGTGCCACCAGCAGAGACAGCGCGAACACCGGGGAGCTGTTTTTT	CATSRDSANTGELFF	TRBV15	TRBJ2-2	-	-
TGTGCCAGCAGCCGAGGGACAGTCTACGAGCAGTACTTC	CASSRGTVYEQYF	TRBV14	TRBJ2-7	few	TRBD1
TGCGCCAGCAGCCAAGGGCGTTGGGGGGATACGCAGTATTTT	CASSQGRWGDTQYF	TRBV4-3	TRBJ2-3	-	-
TGTGCCAGCAGCACGGACCCACGGGGGCCAGGAAACACCATATATTTT	CASSTDPRGPGNTIYF	TRBV9	TRBJ1-3	few	-
TGTGCCTGGAGGGAGGACACCTTTGAAGCTTTCTTT	CAWREDTFEAFF	TRBV30	TRBJ1-1	-	-
TGTGCCAGCGGAAGCGGAGAACAGTACTTC	CASGSGEQYF	TRBV6-5	TRBJ2-4	-	-